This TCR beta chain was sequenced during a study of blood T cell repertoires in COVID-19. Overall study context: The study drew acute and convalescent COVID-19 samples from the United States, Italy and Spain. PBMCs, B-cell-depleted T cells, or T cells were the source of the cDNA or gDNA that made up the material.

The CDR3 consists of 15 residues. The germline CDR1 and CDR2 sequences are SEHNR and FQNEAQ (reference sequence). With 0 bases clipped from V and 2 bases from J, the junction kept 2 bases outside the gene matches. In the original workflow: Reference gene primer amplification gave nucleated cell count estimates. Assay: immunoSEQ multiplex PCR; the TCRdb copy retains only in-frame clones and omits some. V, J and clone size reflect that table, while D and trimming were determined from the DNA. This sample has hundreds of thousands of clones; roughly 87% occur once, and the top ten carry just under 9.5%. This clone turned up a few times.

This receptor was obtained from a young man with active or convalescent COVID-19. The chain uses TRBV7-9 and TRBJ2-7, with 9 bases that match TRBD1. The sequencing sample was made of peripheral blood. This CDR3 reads CASSLAGQGTYEQYF. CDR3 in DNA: TGTGCCAGCAGCTTAGCCGGACAGGGGACCTACGAGCAGTACTTC.